Sequencing of this T cell receptor (beta chain) was carried out in a study of blood T cell repertoires in COVID-19. About the research overall: Nucleic acid was either cDNA or gDNA, and it came from T cells, B-cell-depleted T cells, or PBMCs.

In the source study's methods: Scientists estimated how many nucleated cells there were by amplifying reference gene primers. Measured with immunoSEQ multiplex PCR; TCRdb has only the in-frame clones, and not every one. V and J calls and clone size follow that table, whereas D and trimming were derived from the DNA. Counted here are about 49,000 clones, roughly 85% occurring once; the ten biggest clones make up roughly an eighth. Germline assignment: CDR1 LNHDA and CDR2 SQIVND (reference sequence). The CDR3 contains 15 residues. Trimming cost V 7 bases and J 4 bases, with 16 bases left between them. The chain combines TRBV19 with TRBJ2-2, with a tentative D call TRBD1 (7 bases). This sequence originates from a human donor in a cohort sampled during active COVID-19. Sequencing was performed on peripheral blood. CDR3 region: CASIPTGRSTGELFF. DNA for the CDR3: TGTGCCAGTATCCCGACAGGGAGGAGCACCGGGGAGCTGTTTTTT.